This is a list of T cell receptor beta chains from one sample in a study of Graves' ophthalmopathy and Graves' hyperthyroidism. TCRdb re-called the multiplex PCR reads with MiXCR, one entry per CDR3 protein. The data show fewer than 350,000 distinct CDR3 sequences, roughly a sixth seen once. Sequenced sample: peripheral blood. The receptors were sampled from an adult man with Graves' ophthalmopathy. Each CDR3 is given with its conserved first and last residue. A D gene is named only where the DNA matches it firmly. Size is omitted from some rows. Given values are once, few, many or a class for expanded clones.

j_call: TRBJ2-2
d_call: NA
clone_size: NA
v_call: TRBV7-3
cdr3_aa: CASSPLPTGELFF
cdr3_nt: TGTGCCAGCAGCCCGTTACCCACCGGGGAGCTGTTTTTT

j_call: TRBJ1-1
d_call: NA
clone_size: many
v_call: TRBV12-3/TRBV12-4
cdr3_aa: CASRRTENTEAFF
cdr3_nt: TGTGCCAGCCGTCGGACGGAGAACACTGAAGCTTTCTTT

j_call: TRBJ1-3
d_call: NA
clone_size: few
v_call: TRBV29-1
cdr3_aa: CSGVSGNTIYF
cdr3_nt: TGCAGCGGGGTCTCTGGAAACACCATATATTTT

j_call: TRBJ1-5
d_call: NA
clone_size: many
v_call: TRBV5-1
cdr3_aa: CASSLDGQFNQPQHF
cdr3_nt: TGCGCCAGCAGCTTAGACGGACAGTTCAATCAGCCCCAGCATTTT

j_call: TRBJ2-7
d_call: NA
clone_size: NA
v_call: TRBV28
cdr3_aa: CASSVTGYQYEQYF
cdr3_nt: TGTGCCAGCAGTGTGACCGGGTACCAATACGAGCAGTACTTC

j_call: TRBJ2-7
d_call: NA
clone_size: NA
v_call: TRBV18
cdr3_aa: CASSPLPAPTDSYEQYF
cdr3_nt: TGTGCCAGCTCACCATTGCCCGCCCCCACAGATTCCTACGAGCAGTACTTC

j_call: TRBJ2-2
d_call: NA
clone_size: once
v_call: TRBV20-1
cdr3_aa: CSAREPGLTGELFF
cdr3_nt: TGCAGTGCTAGAGAGCCAGGCCTTACCGGGGAGCTGTTTTTT

j_call: TRBJ1-2
d_call: NA
clone_size: many
v_call: TRBV25-1
cdr3_aa: CASSVWGRGRDGYTF
cdr3_nt: TGTGCCAGCAGTGTCTGGGGCAGGGGTAGGGATGGCTACACCTTC

j_call: TRBJ2-7
d_call: TRBD2
clone_size: NA
v_call: TRBV19
cdr3_aa: CASSIGLAGNYEQYF
cdr3_nt: TGTGCCAGTAGTATCGGGCTAGCGGGGAACTACGAGCAGTACTTC

j_call: TRBJ2-7
d_call: NA
clone_size: many
v_call: TRBV9
cdr3_aa: CASSATEYEQYF
cdr3_nt: TGTGCCAGCAGCGCTACGGAGTACGAGCAGTACTTC

j_call: TRBJ2-7
d_call: NA
clone_size: NA
v_call: TRBV4-3
cdr3_aa: CASSQEQARTYEQYF
cdr3_nt: TGCGCCAGCAGCCAAGAACAGGCTAGAACCTACGAGCAGTACTTC

j_call: TRBJ2-2
d_call: NA
clone_size: many
v_call: TRBV19
cdr3_aa: CASSKTANTGELFF
cdr3_nt: TGTGCCAGTAGTAAGACAGCGAACACCGGGGAGCTGTTTTTT

j_call: TRBJ2-5
d_call: NA
clone_size: many
v_call: TRBV2
cdr3_aa: CAQGDIEETQYF
cdr3_nt: TGTGCCCAAGGGGACATTGAAGAGACCCAGTACTTC

j_call: TRBJ1-2
d_call: NA
clone_size: many
v_call: TRBV19
cdr3_aa: CASRNRESYGYTF
cdr3_nt: TGTGCCAGTAGAAATCGGGAAAGCTATGGCTACACCTTC

j_call: TRBJ1-2
d_call: TRBD1
clone_size: many
v_call: TRBV18
cdr3_aa: CASSRDRGGYGYTF
cdr3_nt: TGTGCCAGCTCACGAGACAGGGGTGGCTATGGCTACACCTTC

j_call: TRBJ2-7
d_call: TRBD2
clone_size: many
v_call: TRBV30
cdr3_aa: CAWSVPSGSYEQYF
cdr3_nt: TGTGCCTGGAGTGTGCCTAGCGGGAGCTACGAGCAGTACTTC

j_call: TRBJ1-2
d_call: NA
clone_size: many
v_call: TRBV5-6
cdr3_aa: CASSLRPPRYGYTF
cdr3_nt: TGTGCCAGCAGCTTGCGGCCGCCTCGGTATGGCTACACCTTC

j_call: TRBJ2-7
d_call: NA
clone_size: NA
v_call: TRBV5-6
cdr3_aa: CASSGPGTRIYEQYF
cdr3_nt: TGTGCCAGCAGCGGCCCGGGAACCAGGATATACGAGCAGTACTTC

j_call: TRBJ2-1
d_call: NA
clone_size: many
v_call: TRBV20-1
cdr3_aa: CSARVFGGQGGLAASNEQFF
cdr3_nt: TGCAGTGCTAGAGTCTTCGGGGGACAGGGAGGACTAGCGGCCTCCAATGAGCAGTTCTTC

j_call: TRBJ2-5
d_call: NA
clone_size: many
v_call: TRBV12-3/TRBV12-4
cdr3_aa: CASSPPGGQSETQYF
cdr3_nt: TGTGCCAGCAGCCCCCCCGGGGGGCAGAGTGAGACCCAGTACTTC

j_call: TRBJ2-4
d_call: TRBD2
clone_size: NA
v_call: TRBV24-1
cdr3_aa: CASGRLAKNFQYF
cdr3_nt: TGTGCCTCCGGACGACTAGCCAAAAACTTTCAGTACTTC

j_call: TRBJ2-3
d_call: NA
clone_size: NA
v_call: TRBV6-4
cdr3_aa: CASSDSLSTDTQYF
cdr3_nt: TGTGCCAGCAGTGACTCGTTGAGCACAGATACGCAGTATTTT

j_call: TRBJ2-2
d_call: NA
clone_size: many
v_call: TRBV20-1
cdr3_aa: CSARQGSGELFF
cdr3_nt: TGCAGTGCTAGACAGGGCTCCGGGGAGCTGTTTTTT

j_call: TRBJ2-7
d_call: NA
clone_size: NA
v_call: TRBV7-2
cdr3_aa: CASSPKGPTYEQYF
cdr3_nt: TGTGCCAGCAGCCCTAAGGGACCGACCTACGAGCAGTACTTC

j_call: TRBJ2-5
d_call: NA
clone_size: many
v_call: TRBV11-2
cdr3_aa: CASSRQSQETQYF
cdr3_nt: TGTGCCAGCAGCCGACAAAGCCAAGAGACCCAGTACTTC

j_call: TRBJ2-5
d_call: TRBD1
clone_size: NA
v_call: TRBV6-5
cdr3_aa: CASSWDRVRETQYF
cdr3_nt: TGTGCCAGCAGTTGGGACAGGGTACGGGAGACCCAGTACTTC

j_call: TRBJ2-7
d_call: TRBD1
clone_size: many
v_call: TRBV20-1
cdr3_aa: CSAPLDRGLHEQYF
cdr3_nt: TGCAGTGCGCCCCTCGACAGGGGGCTACACGAGCAGTACTTC

j_call: TRBJ2-5
d_call: NA
clone_size: few
v_call: TRBV12-5
cdr3_aa: CASGLGTGRFNF
cdr3_nt: TGTGCTAGTGGTTTGGGCACGGGGCGGTTCAACTTC

j_call: TRBJ2-5
d_call: TRBD1
clone_size: many
v_call: TRBV20-1
cdr3_aa: CSATGQGRQETQYF
cdr3_nt: TGCAGTGCTACAGGACAGGGGCGCCAAGAGACCCAGTACTTC

j_call: TRBJ2-7
d_call: NA
clone_size: many
v_call: TRBV28
cdr3_aa: CASSRGGQTYEQYF
cdr3_nt: TGTGCCAGCTCCCGAGGGGGACAAACCTACGAGCAGTACTTC

j_call: TRBJ1-1
d_call: NA
clone_size: NA
v_call: TRBV7-2
cdr3_aa: CASSLEQSRTEAFF
cdr3_nt: TGTGCCAGCAGCTTAGAGCAGTCAAGGACTGAAGCTTTCTTT

j_call: TRBJ1-5
d_call: NA
clone_size: many
v_call: TRBV12-3/TRBV12-4
cdr3_aa: CASSLSGRKSQPQHF
cdr3_nt: TGTGCCAGCAGTTTATCGGGTAGGAAGAGTCAGCCCCAGCATTTT

j_call: TRBJ1-6
d_call: TRBD1
clone_size: many
v_call: TRBV5-1
cdr3_aa: CASSSSGTDNSPLHF
cdr3_nt: TGCGCCAGCAGCTCGTCCGGGACAGATAATTCACCCCTCCACTTT

j_call: TRBJ2-2
d_call: NA
clone_size: few
v_call: TRBV11-2
cdr3_aa: CASSSDGPGELFF
cdr3_nt: TGTGCCAGCAGCTCGGATGGACCCGGGGAGCTGTTTTTT

j_call: TRBJ1-5
d_call: NA
clone_size: many
v_call: TRBV6-5
cdr3_aa: CASSYGGGAGGVQHF
cdr3_nt: TGTGCCAGCAGTTACGGAGGGGGGGCGGGTGGCGTCCAGCATTTT

j_call: TRBJ2-2
d_call: NA
clone_size: many
v_call: TRBV5-1
cdr3_aa: CASSLEASDTGELFF
cdr3_nt: TGCGCCAGCAGCTTGGAAGCTTCTGACACCGGGGAGCTGTTTTTT

j_call: TRBJ2-2
d_call: NA
clone_size: many
v_call: TRBV11-2
cdr3_aa: CASSSGEATGGELFF
cdr3_nt: TGTGCCAGCAGCTCGGGAGAGGCTACCGGCGGGGAGCTGTTTTTT

j_call: TRBJ2-7
d_call: NA
clone_size: many
v_call: TRBV12-3/TRBV12-4
cdr3_aa: CASSLPPSYEQYF
cdr3_nt: TGTGCCAGCTCCCTCCCGCCCTCCTACGAGCAGTACTTC

j_call: TRBJ1-3
d_call: NA
clone_size: many
v_call: TRBV7-2
cdr3_aa: CASSLGKAGNTIYF
cdr3_nt: TGTGCCAGCAGCTTAGGCAAGGCTGGAAACACCATATATTTT

j_call: TRBJ2-5
d_call: TRBD2
clone_size: NA
v_call: TRBV6-1
cdr3_aa: CASSDLAGEVETQYF
cdr3_nt: TGTGCCAGCAGTGATCTAGCGGGAGAGGTGGAGACCCAGTACTTC